This T cell receptor beta chain was recorded in a study of OX40 agonist ivuxolimab in advanced cancers. This clone was recorded once. The CDR3 contains 20 residues. Germline V gene lookup returns CDR1 SGHTA and CDR2 FQGTGA. Trimming at V came to 2 bases and at J to 3 bases, leaving 16 bases not matched to a gene. Only in-frame clones appear in the TCRdb table, and some are missing; sequencing was by immunoSEQ multiplex PCR. This sample has tens of thousands of clones, with about nine tenths found just once. Sequenced here: CD4+ or CD8+ T cells sorted from blood, sampled in a trial of the OX40 agonist ivuxolimab. The chain is built from TRBV7-3 and TRBJ2-3; 11 positions agree with TRBD2. This TCR derives from an adult with an advanced solid tumor such as melanoma, head and neck, liver or kidney cancer. DNA for the CDR3: TGTGCCAGCAGCTTATTCCCCATACTAGCGGGAGAACCACTGACAGATACGCAGTATTTT. This gives the protein CASSLFPILAGEPLTDTQYF.